The clone carrying this TCR beta chain was recorded at least ten times. Antigen specificity is unknown. The data were obtained in a study of CD8+CD57+ T cells in acquired aplastic anemia. At the level of the study: About 3 ug was the average amount of DNA from sorted CD4+ and CD8+ cells.

Regarding the study as a whole: The study found no significant CD8+ Simpson's diversity difference between patients and controls.

Patients picked for sequencing had shown CD8+CD57+ cell expansion detected by flow cytometry. The TCR beta profiling, which covered VDJ combination and CDR3 sequence, was carried out using genomic DNA as the template. TCRdb fed the reads into MiXCR, producing one record per CDR3 protein. Of 150,000 to 200,000 distinct CDR3 sequences in the sample, around 47% were seen once. The sequencing sample was made of sorted CD4+, CD8+, or CD8+CD57+ T cells (not recorded which) from PBMCs. This TCR came from a human donor with aplastic anemia.

The CDR3 loop is CASSFGQGGIGEKLFF. DNA of the CDR3: TGCGCCAGCAGCTTCGGACAGGGGGGAATCGGTGAAAAACTGTTTTTT. V gene TRBV5-1 combines with J gene TRBJ1-4; TRBD1 matches 10 bases. Per the germline V gene, CDR1 is SGHRS and CDR2 is YFSETQ. V was pared by 2 bases and J by 7 bases, with 8 bases of the junction left unmatched. CDR3 length: 16 residues.